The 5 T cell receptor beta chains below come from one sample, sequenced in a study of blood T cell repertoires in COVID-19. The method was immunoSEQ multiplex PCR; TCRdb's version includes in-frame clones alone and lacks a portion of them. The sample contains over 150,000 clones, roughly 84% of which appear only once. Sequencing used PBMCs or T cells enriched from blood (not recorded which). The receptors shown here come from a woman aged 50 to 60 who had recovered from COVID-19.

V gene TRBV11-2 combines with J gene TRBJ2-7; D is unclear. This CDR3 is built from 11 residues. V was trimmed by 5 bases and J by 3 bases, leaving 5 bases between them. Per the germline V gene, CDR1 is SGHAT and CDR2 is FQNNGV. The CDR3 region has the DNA TGTGCCAGCAGCCCGCGCTACGAGCAGTACTTC. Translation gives CASSPRYEQYF.

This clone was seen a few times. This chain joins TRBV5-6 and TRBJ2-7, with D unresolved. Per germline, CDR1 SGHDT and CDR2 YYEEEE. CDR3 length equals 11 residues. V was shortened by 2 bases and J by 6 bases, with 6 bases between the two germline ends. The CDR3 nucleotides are TGTGCCAGCAGCTTCGGTGGCGAGCAGTACTTC. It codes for CASSFGGEQYF.

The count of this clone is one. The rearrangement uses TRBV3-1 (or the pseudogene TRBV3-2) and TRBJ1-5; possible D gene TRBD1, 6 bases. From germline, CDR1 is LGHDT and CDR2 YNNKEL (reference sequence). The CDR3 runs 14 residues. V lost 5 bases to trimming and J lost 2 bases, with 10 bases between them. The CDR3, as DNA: TGTGCCAGCAGCTCCAGACAGGGCAATCAGCCCCAGCATTTT. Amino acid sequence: CASSSRQGNQPQHF.

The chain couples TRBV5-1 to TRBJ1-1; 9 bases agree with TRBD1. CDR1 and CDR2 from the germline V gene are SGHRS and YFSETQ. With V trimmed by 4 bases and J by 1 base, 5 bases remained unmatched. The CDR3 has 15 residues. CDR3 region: CASSRSTGGNTEAFF. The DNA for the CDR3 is TGCGCCAGCAGCCGATCGACAGGGGGGAACACTGAAGCTTTCTTT.

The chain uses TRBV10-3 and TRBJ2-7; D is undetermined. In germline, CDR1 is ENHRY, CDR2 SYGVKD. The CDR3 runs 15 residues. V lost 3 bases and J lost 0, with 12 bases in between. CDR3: CAISDGAESSYEQYF. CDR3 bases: TGTGCCATCAGTGATGGTGCGGAGAGCTCCTACGAGCAGTACTTC.